This is a list of T cell receptor beta chains from one sample in a study of OX40 agonist ivuxolimab in advanced cancers. Data came from immunoSEQ multiplex PCR; TCRdb stores just in-frame clones and leaves some out. The sample gives 40,000 to 60,000 clones, 90% to 95% of which show up once; around 26% is in the top ten. Sample: CD4+ or CD8+ T cells sorted from blood, taken in a trial of the OX40 agonist ivuxolimab. All receptors come from an adult with an advanced solid tumor such as melanoma, head and neck, liver or kidney cancer. Both conserved end residues are trimmed from each CDR3. Expanded clones get a size class; other rows say once, few or many, or leave the size out.

size: -
V: TRBV5-4
J: TRBJ1-4
CDR3: ASSSGQGDEKLF

size: -
V: TRBV5-1
J: TRBJ1-1
CDR3: ASSSPLDREGEAF

size: -
V: TRBV30
J: TRBJ2-5
CDR3: AWSPGTSGLAQY

size: few
V: TRBV9
J: TRBJ2-2
CDR3: ASGTSGSGRWTGELF

size: -
V: TRBV14
J: TRBJ2-1
CDR3: ASSPLRGLAGGAEQF

size: -
V: TRBV27
J: TRBJ2-7
CDR3: ASSPRGSYEQY

size: few
V: TRBV28
J: TRBJ1-5
CDR3: ASSFPGLQPQH

size: -
V: TRBV7-9
J: TRBJ1-1
CDR3: ASSLGDRGDTEAF

size: once
V: TRBV9
J: TRBJ2-7
CDR3: ASSVGSMISYEQY

size: -
V: TRBV19
J: TRBJ2-7
CDR3: ASSPSGRSYYEQY

size: once
V: TRBV9
J: TRBJ2-1
CDR3: ASSTSGRRYEQF

size: once
V: TRBV6-5
J: TRBJ1-6
CDR3: ASSKHETGGSPLH

size: -
V: TRBV30
J: TRBJ1-1
CDR3: AWSGMLSGAMNTEAF

size: -
V: TRBV13
J: TRBJ1-1
CDR3: ASRSGQENTEAF

size: -
V: TRBV9
J: TRBJ2-4
CDR3: ASSGTANVGKNIQY

size: -
V: TRBV11-2
J: TRBJ1-2
CDR3: ASSLVVGPPAGYT

size: once
V: TRBV15
J: TRBJ2-7
CDR3: ATSRDKAGGPLYEQY

size: -
V: TRBV10-2
J: TRBJ2-7
CDR3: ASTGAGYEQY

size: once
V: TRBV28
J: TRBJ1-1
CDR3: ASSLPDTTNTEAF

size: -
V: TRBV6-5
J: TRBJ1-1
CDR3: ASSSDRGPGEAF

size: -
V: TRBV20-1
J: TRBJ1-5
CDR3: SAGGLEPQH

size: once
V: TRBV29-1
J: TRBJ1-2
CDR3: SVGTGSSGYT

size: -
V: TRBV2
J: TRBJ2-7
CDR3: ASRDVSYEQY